A selection of T cell receptor beta chains follows, all from one sample in a study of shared clonotypes between healthy human individuals. The table came from immunoSEQ multiplex PCR; TCRdb's copy has only in-frame clones and leaves some out. The sample lists approximately 980,000 clones, approximately 80% occurring once. The specimen was memory CD4+ T cells sorted from blood. The receptors stem from a young man in good health. Each CDR3 is given with its conserved first and last residue. D genes are given only for firm matches. The size field is filled for only some rows; it gives once, few, many or a size class.

clone size	D gene	V gene	J gene	CDR3 protein	CDR3 DNA
.	TRBD1	TRBV2	TRBJ2-3	CASSGGVGKTGLGTDTQYF	TGTGCCAGCAGTGGAGGGGTTGGAAAGACAGGGTTGGGTACAGATACGCAGTATTTT
many	TRBD1	TRBV2	TRBJ2-1	CASRPGTGFYNEQFF	TGTGCCAGCAGGCCCGGGACAGGCTTCTACAATGAGCAGTTCTTC
.	.	TRBV10-3	TRBJ1-1	CAISWGGGDEAFF	TGTGCCATCAGTTGGGGCGGAGGGGATGAAGCTTTCTTT
many	.	TRBV7-7	TRBJ2-1	CASSLGDEQFF	TGTGCTAGCAGCTTAGGGGATGAGCAGTTCTTC
.	.	TRBV5-6	TRBJ1-4	CASSLAGGGDEKLFF	TGTGCCAGCAGCTTGGCCGGCGGGGGCGATGAAAAACTGTTTTTT
few	TRBD1	TRBV25-1	TRBJ1-2	CASSASSGTGEVGYTF	TGTGCCAGCAGTGCGAGTTCCGGGACAGGGGAAGTTGGCTACACCTTC
.	TRBD1	TRBV19	TRBJ2-2	CASSIEDRGFTGELFF	TGTGCCAGTAGTATCGAGGACAGGGGTTTCACCGGGGAACTGTTTTTT
.	.	TRBV19	TRBJ1-6	CASGDRLNSPLHF	TGTGCCAGTGGCGACAGGTTAAATTCACCCCTCCACTTT
.	.	TRBV7-2	TRBJ1-3	CASSSGSGRDGNTIYF	TGTGCCAGCAGCTCCGGTAGTGGAAGGGACGGAAACACCATATATTTT
.	.	TRBV15	TRBJ2-3	CATSRDPTDTQYF	TGTGCCACCAGCAGAGATCCGACAGATACGCAGTATTTT
.	TRBD1	TRBV7-2	TRBJ1-3	CASSSTGHAGNTIYF	TGTGCCAGCAGCTCGACAGGGCACGCTGGAAACACCATATATTTT
.	TRBD2	TRBV5-1	TRBJ2-3	CASRAGGSTDTQYF	TGCGCCAGCAGAGCGGGGGGTTCCACAGATACGCAGTATTTT
.	.	TRBV6-5	TRBJ1-4	CASSYHGLNEKLFF	TGTGCCAGCAGTTACCACGGTCTGAATGAAAAACTGTTTTTT
many	.	TRBV5-1	TRBJ1-6	CASSSLAIGDNSPLHF	TGCGCCAGCAGCTCGTTGGCCATAGGGGATAATTCACCCCTCCACTTT
.	.	TRBV5-1	TRBJ1-2	CASSLSNQNYGYTF	TGCGCCAGCAGCTTGTCAAACCAGAACTATGGCTACACCTTC
.	.	TRBV9	TRBJ2-3	CASSVEGNAMGTDTQYF	TGTGCCAGCAGCGTAGAGGGCAATGCTATGGGCACAGATACGCAGTATTTT
.	.	TRBV10-3	TRBJ2-1	CAISEFPPRGSYNEQFF	TGTGCCATCAGTGAGTTCCCCCCCAGGGGCTCGTACAATGAGCAGTTCTTC
few	.	TRBV2	TRBJ2-7	CASSENMNSYEQYF	TGTGCCAGCAGTGAAAATATGAACAGCTACGAGCAGTACTTC
.	TRBD1	TRBV6-4	TRBJ2-1	CASSEQDRASNEQFF	TGTGCCAGCAGTGAGCAGGACAGGGCGTCGAATGAGCAGTTCTTC
.	.	TRBV25-1	TRBJ1-1	CASSPSQMNTEAFF	TGTGCCAGCAGCCCTTCGCAGATGAACACTGAAGCTTTCTTT
once	.	TRBV6-6	TRBJ1-3	CASSPQTNTIYF	TGTGCCAGCAGTCCCCAAACGAACACCATATATTTT
.	.	TRBV5-1	TRBJ1-1	CASSTQGVNTEAFF	TGCGCCAGCAGCACGCAAGGAGTGAACACTGAAGCTTTCTTT
.	.	TRBV30	TRBJ2-7	CAWGHREQYF	TGTGCCTGGGGACACCGCGAGCAGTACTTC
.	.	TRBV29-1	TRBJ2-7	CSVADTYEQYF	TGCAGCGTCGCTGACACCTACGAGCAGTACTTC
.	TRBD1	TRBV2	TRBJ2-5	CASRKETGSETQYF	TGTGCCAGCAGGAAGGAGACAGGGTCAGAGACCCAGTACTTC
.	TRBD1	TRBV7-9	TRBJ1-4	CASGTGTGYEKLFF	TGTGCCAGCGGGACCGGGACAGGCTATGAAAAACTGTTTTTT
.	TRBD2	TRBV2	TRBJ2-1	CASKRSVAGGDEQFF	TGTGCCAGCAAAAGGAGCGTAGCGGGGGGGGATGAGCAGTTCTTC
.	TRBD2	TRBV5-1	TRBJ2-3	CASSVSGGWADTQYF	TGCGCCAGCAGCGTTAGCGGGGGGTGGGCAGATACGCAGTATTTT